This T cell receptor (beta chain) was captured by sequencing in a study of cytomegalovirus exposure and HLA in healthy donors. Germline V gene lookup returns CDR1 MNHNS and CDR2 SASEGT. The CDR3 totals 12 residues. V was shortened by 6 bases and J by 4 bases, with 10 bases between the two germline ends. A single count supports this clone. The antigen remains undetermined. The PCR had 60 Vbeta and 13 Jbeta primers. TCRdb's table, derived via immunoSEQ multiplex PCR, lists solely in-frame clones and lacks some. Of approximately 91,000 clones listed, roughly two thirds are singletons. Study results and limitations: Data from an earlier analysis indicated that most TCR beta V segments were productive either about 90% or about 30% of the time. Later analysis identified 16,000 or so TCR beta sequences associated with HLA alleles, using a false discovery rate threshold of 0.05. TRBV6-2, TRBV6-3 and other indistinguishable V segments were excluded.

Sequenced: PBMCs. The genes are TRBV6-1 and TRBJ2-7; TRBD1 is a possible D gene (6 bases). The receptor's source is a female donor in good health and CMV-seronegative. CDR3 DNA: TGTGCCAGCAGACAGGGTTGGTACGAGCAGTACTTC. Protein sequence: CASRQGWYEQYF.